The clone carrying this TCR beta chain was picked up a small number of times. Its antigen is not known. The sample belongs to a study of cytomegalovirus exposure and HLA in healthy donors. 13 Jbeta primers and 60 Vbeta primers were used for the PCR. Measured with immunoSEQ multiplex PCR; TCRdb has only the in-frame clones, and not every one. The data contain tens of thousands of clones, about nine tenths of them seen just once; the ten biggest clones take up about an eighth. Trimming cost V 8 bases and J 1 base, with 11 bases left between them. CDR1 is SGHVS, CDR2 FNYEAQ, per germline. The CDR3 extends over 13 amino acids. The study's findings and limits: Accurate HLA-A and HLA-B prediction from TCR beta sequences was reported for most subjects. Later analysis suggested most CMV-associated TCR beta chains were HLA-restricted. A reported reduction in N-insertions relative to the roughly 700-donor mean was seen in an Asian-associated ancestry cluster in a later analysis. Available immune exposure information covered CMV serostatus only.

The source is a woman between 40 and 55 years old in good health and CMV-seropositive. Sequencing was performed on PBMCs. V gene TRBV7-6 combines with J gene TRBJ1-1; weak D call: TRBD1 (5 bases). CDR3 region: CASRGEANTEAFF. As DNA, the CDR3 is TGTGCCAGCCGGGGGGAAGCGAACACTGAAGCTTTCTTT.